The clone carrying this T cell receptor (beta chain) was counted only a few times. This sample is drawn from a study of T cells in Graves' hyperthyroidism and ophthalmopathy. The diagnoses drew upon clinical symptoms, serum thyroxine and TRAb, thyroid ultrasound and orbital computed tomography. Using more than 7.5 ml of fresh peripheral blood, PBMCs were prepared. Germline V gene lookup returns CDR1 SGHTA and CDR2 FQGTGA. The V gene lost 5 bases and the J gene lost 0 bases, with 11 bases spanning the gap. This CDR3 spans 15 amino acids. Authors of the study amplified TCR beta CDR3 regions from RNA transcripts. Initially, a first-round RT-PCR of the TCR CDR3 employed the HTBI primer set. TCRdb redid the calling of the multiplex PCR reads with MiXCR, one entry per CDR3 protein. The sample contains 500,000 to 800,000 distinct CDR3 sequences, around 15% of which appear only once.

The chain uses TRBV7-3 and TRBJ2-1; TRBD2 might be the D (6 bases). The sequence was obtained from a woman aged 45-65 years with Graves' ophthalmopathy. The sample taken for sequencing was blood. This chain's CDR3 is CASSHVADSYNEQFF. CDR3 DNA: TGTGCCAGCAGCCACGTAGCGGACTCCTACAATGAGCAGTTCTTC.